This record concerns one T cell receptor beta chain sequence. The target antigen is unknown. This entry is derived from a study of T cell responses to AZD1222 COVID-19 vaccine. Generated by immunoSEQ multiplex PCR, the TCRdb table keeps only in-frame clones and is missing some. This sample yields 75,000 to 80,000 clones, of which over 65% are seen a single time; roughly 29% belongs to the top ten. CDR1 is SQVTM and CDR2 is ANQGSEA in the germline V gene. The CDR3 sequence is 13 residues long. Trimming left V 3 bases short and J 11 bases short, with 19 bases between. Findings of the study overall: Variant regions that are unmutated are reportedly the target of nearly half of spike-specific TCRs.

The chain couples TRBV29-1 to TRBJ1-1; D is possibly TRBD1 (5 bases). Sequencing used peripheral blood, obtained 28 days after the second dose of the MenACWY control vaccine. The receptor's source is an adult who received the MenACWY meningococcal vaccine as a control. Here the CDR3 reads CSVDRLGPKGAFF. The CDR3 DNA follows: TGCAGCGTTGATCGGTTAGGCCCCAAGGGGGCTTTCTTT. Supplemented by reference TRBV29-1 and TRBJ1-1, the full variable domain reads SAVISQKPSRDICQRGTSLTIQCQVDSQVTMMFWYRQQPGQSLTLIATANQGSEATYESGFVIDKFPISRPNLTFSTLTVSNMSPEDSSIYLCSVDRLGPKGAFFGQGTRLTVV.